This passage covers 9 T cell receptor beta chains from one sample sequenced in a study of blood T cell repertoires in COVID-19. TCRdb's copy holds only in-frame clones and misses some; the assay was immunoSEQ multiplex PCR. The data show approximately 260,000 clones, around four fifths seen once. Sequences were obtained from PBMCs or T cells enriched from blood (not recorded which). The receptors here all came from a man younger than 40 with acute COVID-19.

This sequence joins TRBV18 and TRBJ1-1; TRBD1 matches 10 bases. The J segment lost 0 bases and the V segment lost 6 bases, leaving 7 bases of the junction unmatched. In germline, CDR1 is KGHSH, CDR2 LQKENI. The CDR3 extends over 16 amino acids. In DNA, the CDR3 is TGTGCCAGCTCTCCTTTCGGGACAGGGGTGAACACTGAAGCTTTCTTT. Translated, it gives CASSPFGTGVNTEAFF.

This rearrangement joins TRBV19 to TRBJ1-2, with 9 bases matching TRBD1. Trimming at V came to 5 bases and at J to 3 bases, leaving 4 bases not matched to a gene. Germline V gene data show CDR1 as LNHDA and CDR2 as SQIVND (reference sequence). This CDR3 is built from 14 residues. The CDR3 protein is CASSSTGGDYGYTF. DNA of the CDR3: TGTGCCAGTAGTTCGACAGGGGGAGACTATGGCTACACCTTC. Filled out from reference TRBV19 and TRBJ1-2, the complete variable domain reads DGGITQSPKYLFRKEGQNVTLSCEQNLNHDAMYWYRQDPGQGLRLIYYSQIVNDFQKGDIAEGYSVSREKKESFPLTVTSAQKNPTAFYLCASSSTGGDYGYTFGSGTRLTVV.

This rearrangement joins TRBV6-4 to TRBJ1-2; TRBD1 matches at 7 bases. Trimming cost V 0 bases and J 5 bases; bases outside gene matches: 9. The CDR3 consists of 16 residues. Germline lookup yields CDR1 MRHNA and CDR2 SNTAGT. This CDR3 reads CASSDSEGAPGYGYTF. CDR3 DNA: TGTGCCAGCAGTGACTCGGAGGGGGCGCCGGGGTATGGCTACACCTTC.

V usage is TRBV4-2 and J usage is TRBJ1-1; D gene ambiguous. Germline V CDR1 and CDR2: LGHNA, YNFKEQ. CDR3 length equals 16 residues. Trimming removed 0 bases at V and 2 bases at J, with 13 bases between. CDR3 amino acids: CASSQDRTAINTEAFF. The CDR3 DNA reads TGTGCCAGCAGCCAAGATAGAACAGCAATTAACACTGAAGCTTTCTTT.

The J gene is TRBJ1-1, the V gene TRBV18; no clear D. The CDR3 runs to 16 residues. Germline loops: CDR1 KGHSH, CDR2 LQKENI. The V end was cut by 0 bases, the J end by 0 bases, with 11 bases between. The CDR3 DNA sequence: TGTGCCAGCTCACCACCCATTGCGGCATTGAACACTGAAGCTTTCTTT. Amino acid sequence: CASSPPIAALNTEAFF.

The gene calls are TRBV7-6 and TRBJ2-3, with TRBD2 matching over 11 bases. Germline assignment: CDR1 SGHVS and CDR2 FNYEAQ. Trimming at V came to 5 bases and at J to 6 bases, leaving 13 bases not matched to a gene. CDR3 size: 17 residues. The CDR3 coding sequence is TGTGCCAGCAGCCTAGGGTCGCTAGCGGGGGGTGGGGATACGCAGTATTTT. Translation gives CASSLGSLAGGGDTQYF. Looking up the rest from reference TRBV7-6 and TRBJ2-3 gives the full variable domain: GAGVSQSPRYKVTKRGQDVALRCDPISGHVSLYWYRQALGQGPEFLTYFNYEAQQDKSGLPNDRFSAERPEGSISTLTIQRTEQRDSAMYRCASSLGSLAGGGDTQYFGPGTRLTVL.

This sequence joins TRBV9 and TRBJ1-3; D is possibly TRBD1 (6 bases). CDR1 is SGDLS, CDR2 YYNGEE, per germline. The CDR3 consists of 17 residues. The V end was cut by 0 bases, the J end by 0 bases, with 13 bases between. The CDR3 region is CASSVGGQKLSGNTIYF. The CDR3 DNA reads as TGTGCCAGCAGCGTAGGGGGGCAGAAACTCTCTGGAAACACCATATATTTT.

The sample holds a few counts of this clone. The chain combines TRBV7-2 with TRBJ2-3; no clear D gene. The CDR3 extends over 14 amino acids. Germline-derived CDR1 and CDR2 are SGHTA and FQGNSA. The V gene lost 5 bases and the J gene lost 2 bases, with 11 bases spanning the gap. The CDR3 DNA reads TGTGCCAGCAGCCCCCTAGGTTTCACAGATACGCAGTATTTT. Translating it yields CASSPLGFTDTQYF.

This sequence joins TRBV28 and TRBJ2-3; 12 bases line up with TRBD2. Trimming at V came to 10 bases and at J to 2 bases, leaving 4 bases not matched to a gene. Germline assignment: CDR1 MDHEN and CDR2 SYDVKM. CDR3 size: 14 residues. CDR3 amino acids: CATGLAGNTDTQYF. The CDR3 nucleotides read TGTGCCACCGGACTAGCGGGAAACACAGATACGCAGTATTTT.